These T cell receptor beta chains were read from a single sample in a study of T cells after yellow fever vaccination. TCRdb re-analysed the 5' RACE reads in MiXCR, keeping a single row per CDR3 protein. The sample carries roughly 150,000 distinct CDR3 sequences, 7.7% recorded once. Sequencing used CD4+ T cells sorted from PBMCs, obtained 5 days after the yellow fever booster vaccination. These receptors originate from a man in his thirties or forties who received the YFV17D yellow fever vaccine. The CDR3 runs from the conserved cysteine through the conserved F or W. A D gene is named only where the DNA matches it firmly. Expanded clones are given a class, and other clones once, few, many or no size at all.

TRBJ2-3 | many | TRBV24-1 | - | TGTGCCACCAGTGATTTCCGAGACTTCGAAGGTGATACGCAGTATTTT | CATSDFRDFEGDTQYF
TRBJ2-1 | many | TRBV5-1 | TRBD2 | TGCGCCAGCAGCTTGGCCGGGACTAGCGGGAGCAATGAGCAGTTCTTC | CASSLAGTSGSNEQFF
TRBJ2-1 | many | TRBV20-1 | TRBD2 | TGCAGTGCTAGCGAACTGGGGGGGTACATCGATGAGCAGTTCTTC | CSASELGGYIDEQFF
TRBJ2-7 | many | TRBV7-2 | TRBD2 | TGTGCCAGCAGCCCGACTAGCGGGACCGCCTACGAGCAGTACTTC | CASSPTSGTAYEQYF
TRBJ1-5 | - | TRBV11-2 | TRBD1 | TGTGCCAGCAGCTCACAGGGGAGCAATCAGCCCCAGCATTTT | CASSSQGSNQPQHF
TRBJ2-5 | many | TRBV20-1 | - | TGCAGTGCTAGTTCTCGCGTGATTGAGACCCAGTACTTC | CSASSRVIETQYF
TRBJ1-1 | many | TRBV14 | TRBD1 | TGTGCCAGCAGCCAGGACAGGGCCACTGAAGCTTTCTTT | CASSQDRATEAFF
TRBJ2-3 | - | TRBV7-2 | TRBD2 | TGTGCCAGCAGCTTAAGGGCGGGAGGGCCAGATACGCAGTATTTT | CASSLRAGGPDTQYF
TRBJ2-2 | many | TRBV5-1 | - | TGCGCCAGCAGCCAGCCAAGGACCGGGGAGCTGTTTTTT | CASSQPRTGELFF
TRBJ2-1 | many | TRBV15 | - | TGTGCCACCAGCAGATACTCGGGATCTAGTGGCAATGAGCAGTTCTTC | CATSRYSGSSGNEQFF
TRBJ2-7 | - | TRBV11-2 | - | TGTGCCAGCAGACCGACAGGCGGATGGAAGCAGTACTTC | CASRPTGGWKQYF
TRBJ2-5 | many | TRBV9 | TRBD1 | TGTGCCAGCAGCTATCAGGGGGAAGAGACCCAGTACTTC | CASSYQGEETQYF
TRBJ2-7 | many | TRBV7-2 | TRBD1 | TGTGCCAGCAGCCAAACTAGGACAGGAGAGCAGTACTTC | CASSQTRTGEQYF
TRBJ1-2 | few | TRBV20-1 | - | TGCAGTGCTCAACACGTCTCCGGCTACACCTTC | CSAQHVSGYTF
TRBJ2-2 | many | TRBV2 | TRBD1 | TGTGCCAGCAGCGTCCAGGGACAGATGAACACCGGGGAGCTGTTTTTT | CASSVQGQMNTGELFF
TRBJ2-7 | many | TRBV10-3 | TRBD2 | TGTGCCATCAGTTTAACCGGGGGGAGACCCGAGCAGTACTTC | CAISLTGGRPEQYF
TRBJ2-1 | many | TRBV6-6 | - | TGTGCCAGCAGCTCCGCGGCAAATGAGCAGTTCTTC | CASSSAANEQFF
TRBJ2-5 | many | TRBV5-4 | - | TGTGCCAGCAGCCTTGAGGGCAACGGGGAGACCCAGTACTTC | CASSLEGNGETQYF
TRBJ2-1 | many | TRBV12-3/TRBV12-4 | TRBD2 | TGTGCCAGCAGGACCGGGGGGCTAGCGGGAAGAGAGCAGTTCTTC | CASRTGGLAGREQFF
TRBJ2-7 | many | TRBV29-1 | TRBD1 | TGCAGCGTTGTCCCCGGACAGGGCACGTACGAGCAGTACTTC | CSVVPGQGTYEQYF
TRBJ2-2 | many | TRBV7-2 | TRBD2 | TGTGCCAGCACCGCTTTAGCGGGAAAGGTTGGCGGGGAGCTGTTTTTT | CASTALAGKVGGELFF
TRBJ2-5 | - | TRBV5-4 | - | TGTGCCAGCAGCGCCGCGGCATGGGGGGAGACCCAGTACTTC | CASSAAAWGETQYF
TRBJ2-5 | many | TRBV5-1 | TRBD1 | TGCGCCAGCAGCCTGGACAGGGCTAAAGAGACCCAGTACTTC | CASSLDRAKETQYF
TRBJ2-5 | many | TRBV12-3/TRBV12-4 | - | TGTGCCAGCAGTCCAGGGGGGGGCGGGGAGACCCAGTACTTC | CASSPGGGGETQYF
TRBJ1-2 | many | TRBV20-1 | - | TGCAGTGCTAGCCCCCGGGCAAACTATGGCTACACCTTC | CSASPRANYGYTF
TRBJ2-7 | many | TRBV7-2 | - | TGTGCCAGCAGCCTACTGGCCATGGGTAACGAGCAGTACTTC | CASSLLAMGNEQYF
TRBJ2-7 | many | TRBV5-6 | TRBD2 | TGTGCCAGCAGCTTTGGGATCCCAGCGGGAATGAGTCGCGAGCAGTACTTC | CASSFGIPAGMSREQYF
TRBJ2-3 | many | TRBV14 | TRBD2 | TGTGCCAGCAGCCAGGCGGGACTAGCAGGAGATACGCAGTATTTT | CASSQAGLAGDTQYF
TRBJ2-3 | many | TRBV5-4 | - | TGTGCCAGCAGCTTGGTTGGGGAAAGAGATACGCAGTATTTT | CASSLVGERDTQYF
TRBJ2-3 | few | TRBV7-2 | TRBD1 | TGTGCCAGCAGCTTTGTTACAGGGGGCGGGTATACGCAGTATTTT | CASSFVTGGGYTQYF
TRBJ1-1 | - | TRBV29-1 | TRBD1 | TGCAGCGTTGAAGTGTACCAGGGGGCTGAAGCTTTCTTT | CSVEVYQGAEAFF
TRBJ1-6 | many | TRBV28 | - | TGTGCCAGCAGTTTAATGGGGGCTTCACCCCTCCACTTT | CASSLMGASPLHF
TRBJ2-1 | - | TRBV5-1 | TRBD2 | TGCGCCAGCAGCCCGAAACCCCGACGGAGCGGGAGCCTCGACAATGAGCAGTTCTTC | CASSPKPRRSGSLDNEQFF
TRBJ2-4 | many | TRBV5-5 | TRBD1 | TGTGCCAGCAGCCACGGCCCCGGGACAGGGATGGACATTCAGTACTTC | CASSHGPGTGMDIQYF
TRBJ1-6 | few | TRBV5-5 | - | TGTGCCAGCAGCTCCTTGACCAATTCACCCCTCCACTTT | CASSSLTNSPLHF
TRBJ2-2 | many | TRBV28 | - | TGTGCCAGCGCGTATTCACAGGGCAGGATCAGGGAGCTGTTTTTT | CASAYSQGRIRELFF
TRBJ1-1 | many | TRBV29-1 | TRBD1 | TGCAGCGTACCCTACAGGGGCCCGGACACTGAAGCTTTCTTT | CSVPYRGPDTEAFF
TRBJ2-5 | - | TRBV20-1 | - | TGCAGTGCTAGGAGTGGTATAGGGATCCAAGAGACCCAGTACTTC | CSARSGIGIQETQYF
TRBJ2-1 | many | TRBV7-2 | - | TGTGCCAGCAGCGGGATCTACAATGAGCAGTTCTTC | CASSGIYNEQFF
TRBJ1-5 | many | TRBV12-3/TRBV12-4 | - | TGTGCCAGCAGTTTAGGGGCGGATGGCAATCAGCCCCAGCATTTT | CASSLGADGNQPQHF
TRBJ1-1 | - | TRBV7-2 | - | TGTGCCAGCAGCTTAGTGCTGGGAAACACTGAAGCTTTCTTT | CASSLVLGNTEAFF
TRBJ2-7 | many | TRBV20-1 | TRBD2 | TGCAGTGCCCGGCTAGCGGGAGGCACCTACGAGCAGTACTTC | CSARLAGGTYEQYF
TRBJ2-7 | many | TRBV10-3 | TRBD2 | TGTGCCATCAGTGATAGCGGGAGCCTAGGCGAGCAGTACTTC | CAISDSGSLGEQYF
TRBJ2-6 | - | TRBV7-2 | - | TGTGCCAGCAGCTTAACACCACTCTCTGGGGCCAACGTCCTGACTTTC | CASSLTPLSGANVLTF
TRBJ1-2 | many | TRBV5-1 | - | TGCGCCAGCAGCCCGCCGACGGACGCGAACGGCTACACCTTC | CASSPPTDANGYTF
TRBJ2-7 | - | TRBV5-4 | - | TGTGCCAGCAGCTTGGACAGGGCAATACACGAGCAGTACTTC | CASSLDRAIHEQYF
TRBJ1-5 | few | TRBV24-1 | - | TGTGCCACCAGTGATAGGGGAGCTGGCAATCAGCCCCAGCATTTT | CATSDRGAGNQPQHF
TRBJ2-3 | many | TRBV5-6 | - | TGTGCCAGCAGCATGGACAGTAGCACAGATACGCAGTATTTT | CASSMDSSTDTQYF
TRBJ2-7 | few | TRBV9 | TRBD2 | TGTGCCAGCAGCCCCCAGACTAGCGGGAGGGGCCACGAGCAGTACTTC | CASSPQTSGRGHEQYF
TRBJ2-1 | few | TRBV5-1 | TRBD2 | TGCGCCAGCACCCGGACTAGCGGGGCCTACAATGAGCAGTTCTTC | CASTRTSGAYNEQFF
TRBJ2-1 | many | TRBV7-2 | TRBD2 | TGTGCCAGCAGCCCCGGTGGGGCGGGGGGAAATGAGCAGTTCTTC | CASSPGGAGGNEQFF
TRBJ2-5 | - | TRBV7-6 | - | TGTGCCAGCAGCTTAGGAGGGTTCGGGGAGACCCAGTACTTC | CASSLGGFGETQYF
TRBJ2-7 | many | TRBV19 | TRBD2 | TGTGCCAGTAGACCGACCGGGACTAGCGGGAGGGGCGAGCAGTACTTC | CASRPTGTSGRGEQYF
TRBJ2-5 | many | TRBV5-1 | TRBD2 | TGCGCCAGCAGCTCGGCACTGACTAGCGGGAAAGAGACCCAGTACTTC | CASSSALTSGKETQYF